Presented here are 23 T cell receptor beta chains from one specimen sequenced in a study of T cells after posttransplantation cyclophosphamide. Busulfan-fludarabine conditioning, marrow transplant, and cyclophosphamide on days +3 and +4 were administered. The protocol was immunoSEQ multiplex PCR, while the TCRdb copy is restricted to in-frame clones and leaves out a portion. Listed for the sample are 3,000 or so clones, none seen a single time. Sample: PBMCs, taken after allogeneic stem cell transplant with posttransplant cyclophosphamide. The receptors originated from a female patient aged 45-65 years who received an allogeneic stem cell transplant from a related donor, was CMV-positive, and had no GVHD. T cells may partly derive from the graft donor.

This clone occurred many times. The J gene is TRBJ1-1, the V gene TRBV30; 9 nucleotides agree with TRBD1. The CDR3 runs 18 residues. CDR1 GTSNPN and CDR2 SVGIG come from the germline V gene (reference sequence). The V and J ends lost 2 bases and 4 bases, in that order; junction bases with no gene match: 17. CDR3 amino acids: CAWSPYGTGMGSGTEAFF. The DNA for the CDR3 is TGTGCCTGGAGTCCCTATGGGACAGGGATGGGCAGCGGCACTGAAGCTTTCTTT. Full variable domain (outside the CDR3, taken from reference TRBV30 and TRBJ1-1): SQTIHQWPATLVQPVGSPLSLECTVEGTSNPNLYWYRQAAGRGLQLLFYSVGIGQISSEVPQNLSASRPQDRQFILSSKKLLLSDSGFYLCAWSPYGTGMGSGTEAFFGQGTRLTVV.

This clone is judged medium-sized (0.01 to 0.1%). The chain combines TRBV10-3 with TRBJ1-2; no clear D. The CDR3 length is 15 residues. V lost 1 base and J 7 bases, leaving 16 bases between the germline ends. The germline gives CDR1 ENHRY, CDR2 SYGVKD. DNA of the CDR3: TGTGCCATCAGTGAGTTGGTAGGGTCTCGGCTTGGCTACACCTTC. Amino acids: CAISELVGSRLGYTF.

This clone was counted many times. The chain carries TRBV6-4 and TRBJ2-2, with a tentative D call TRBD1 (6 bases). Germline CDR1 and CDR2: MRHNA and SNTAGT. CDR3 size: 19 residues. Trimming stripped 0 bases from V and 1 base from J, with 18 bases between. The CDR3 region is CASSDSNRVGTQNTGELFF. DNA for the CDR3: TGTGCCAGCAGTGACTCGAATCGCGTAGGGACACAGAACACCGGGGAGCTGTTTTTT.

This chain joins TRBV30 and TRBJ1-1; D is undetermined. CDR1 and CDR2 from the germline V gene are GTSNPN and SVGIG (reference sequence). V gave up 4 bases and J gave up 1 base, with 13 bases separating them. There are 14 residues in the CDR3. CDR3 nucleotide sequence: TGTGCCTGGAAGTATGGTTTACAGAACACTGAAGCTTTCTTT. It specifies CAWKYGLQNTEAFF.

For this clone: A much larger clone differs by one base, so this may be a read error. V and J are TRBV2 and TRBJ2-7, with TRBD1 as a possible D gene (5 bases). The CDR3 contains 12 residues. From germline, CDR1 is SNHLY and CDR2 FYNNEI. CDR3 sequence (DNA): TGTGCCAGCACCCCACAGGTCTACCAGCAGTACTTC. Its protein is CASTPQVYQQYF.

Judged by abundance, this clone is medium-sized. The genes are TRBV10-3 and TRBJ2-2; 7 bases fit TRBD2. Unmatched junction bases numbered 15, after V lost 3 bases and J lost 8 bases. There are 17 residues in the CDR3. Germline CDR1 is ENHRY and CDR2 is SYGVKD. The CDR3 is CAISEISPKGRGGELFF. CDR3 nucleotide sequence: TGTGCCATCAGTGAAATTTCCCCTAAAGGGAGGGGAGGGGAGCTGTTTTTT.

This clone was picked up many times. For the CDR3, the DNA is TGCGCCAGCAGCTTTCAGGGGGCCAGCTACGAGCAGTACTTC. Amino acids: CASSFQGASYEQYF. The chain employs TRBV5-1 and TRBJ2-7; 8 nucleotides line up with TRBD1. The junction had 4 bases not matched to a gene; V was cut back by 2 bases and J by 3 bases. The CDR3 sequence is 14 residues long. Germline assignment: CDR1 SGHRS and CDR2 YFSETQ.

This clone was recorded at least ten times. The chain employs TRBV4-1 and TRBJ1-4; perhaps TRBD1 as D (6 bases). The CDR3 loop spans 17 amino acids. The V end lost 2 bases, the J end lost 8 bases, and 21 bases lay between the germline ends. CDR1 MGHRA and CDR2 YSYEKL come from the germline V gene. The CDR3 nucleotides are TGCGCCAGCAGCCAAAGGGTTGGTGGGACACTGCCCGAAAAACTGTTTTTT. This encodes CASSQRVGGTLPEKLFF.

This clone was detected ten times or more. This chain connects TRBV7-6 to TRBJ2-2; weak D call: TRBD1 (5 bases). The CDR3 runs 15 residues. Trimming removed 4 bases at V and 4 bases at J, with 13 bases between. Germline CDR1 SGHVS, CDR2 FNYEAQ. The DNA of the CDR3 is TGTGCCAGCAGCTCTCAGGGATATGTCACCGGGGAGCTGTTTTTT. Protein product: CASSSQGYVTGELFF.

The sample holds a few counts of this clone. V and J are TRBV6-5 and TRBJ2-5, with TRBD2 matching over 9 bases. The DNA end is more similar to TRBJ2-7, so the J call may be wrong. Germline lookup yields CDR1 MNHEY and CDR2 SVGAGI. The CDR3 consists of 14 residues. The CDR3 spells CASSRSGGFYEQYF. The CDR3 DNA sequence: TGTGCCAGCAGTCGTAGCGGGGGATTTTACGAGCAGTACTTC.

In this sample, this clone is large (0.1 to 1%). This chain joins TRBV7-9 and TRBJ1-1; D remains unclear. CDR1 is SEHNR and CDR2 is FQNEAQ in the germline V gene (reference sequence). Trimming shortened V by 5 bases and J by 4 bases, and 11 bases separated the two germline ends. There are 13 residues in the CDR3. The CDR3 sequence: CASSPTGSTEAFF. In nucleotides, the CDR3 is TGTGCCAGCAGCCCTACTGGTTCCACTGAAGCTTTCTTT.

Many counts were recorded for this clone. Written as DNA, the CDR3 is TGTGCCAGCAGCTTATCTTGGGGCTCTTACACCGGGGAGCTGTTTTTT. Encoded protein: CASSLSWGSYTGELFF. This chain joins TRBV11-3 and TRBJ2-2; TRBD1 might be the D (5 bases). Trimming stripped 2 bases from V and 3 bases from J, with 13 bases between. The CDR3 contains 16 residues. Germline CDR1 SGHNT, CDR2 YENEEA.

By share of the sample, this clone is medium-sized (0.01 to 0.1%). The chain links TRBV14 to TRBJ1-2; 9 nucleotides match TRBD1. CDR1 and CDR2 (germline): SGHDN, FVKESK. The CDR3 sequence is 15 residues long. The V and J ends lost 4 bases and 3 bases, in that order; junction bases with no gene match: 6. CDR3 protein: CASSPGTGSDYGYTF. CDR3 coding DNA: TGTGCCAGCAGCCCCGGGACAGGGAGTGACTATGGCTACACCTTC.

This clone was seen ten or more times. This chain connects TRBV6-5 to TRBJ2-2, with D perhaps matching TRBD2 (5 bases). The CDR3 totals 14 residues. From germline, CDR1 is MNHEY and CDR2 SVGAGI. V was cut by 7 bases and J by 3 bases, with 12 bases left in between. The CDR3 sequence: CASTPGWDTGELFF. The CDR3 DNA reads as TGTGCCAGCACCCCGGGGTGGGACACCGGGGAGCTGTTTTTT.

By share of the sample, this clone is large (0.1 to 1%). V is TRBV19 and J is TRBJ1-2; 7 nucleotides match TRBD1. The CDR3 has 14 amino acids. Germline V CDR1 and CDR2: LNHDA, SQIVND (reference sequence). V trimming: 5 bases; J trimming: 4 bases; junction bases outside the gene matches: 7. Here the CDR3 reads CASSHDRAAYGYTF. The DNA of the CDR3 is TGTGCCAGTAGTCATGACAGGGCCGCCTATGGCTACACCTTC.

This clone was detected many times. This chain connects TRBV5-1 to TRBJ2-3; D is undetermined. Looked up from germline, CDR1 is SGHRS and CDR2 is YFSETQ. CDR3 length equals 14 residues. The ends were cut back, 4 bases at V and 3 bases at J, with 12 bases in the middle. CDR3 sequence reads: CASSLPVGTDTQYF. CDR3 in DNA: TGCGCCAGCAGCCTCCCTGTCGGGACAGATACGCAGTATTTT.

This clone came up many times. The chain employs TRBV10-3 and TRBJ2-5, with D possibly being TRBD1 or TRBD2 (5 bases each). Germline V gives CDR1 ENHRY, CDR2 SYGVKD. CDR3 size: 14 residues. V lost 5 bases, J lost 4 bases, and 14 bases lay in between. The CDR3 nucleotides are TGTGCCATCAGTAGTGACAGTGGAGGAGAGACCCAGTACTTC. It is translated as CAISSDSGGETQYF.

By its share, this clone is medium-sized. This chain uses TRBV4-1 with TRBJ2-1, with TRBD2 matching 9 bases. Germline loops: CDR1 MGHRA, CDR2 YSYEKL. J was trimmed by 0 bases and V by 4 bases; bases with no gene match: 4. The CDR3 is 16 residues long. CDR3 nucleotides: TGCGCCAGCAGCCGAATTAGCGGGAGCTCCTACAATGAGCAGTTCTTC. Its translation: CASSRISGSSYNEQFF.

This clone has a count of ten or more. The chain joins TRBV5-5 to TRBJ2-1, with 8 nucleotides matching TRBD1. Germline assignment: CDR1 SGHKS and CDR2 YYEKEE (reference sequence). V lost 2 bases to trimming and J lost 2 bases; unmatched junction nucleotides: 3. This CDR3 spans 15 amino acids. The CDR3 is CASSFQGAAYNEQFF. CDR3 in DNA: TGTGCCAGCAGCTTTCAGGGGGCGGCCTACAATGAGCAGTTCTTC.

V gene TRBV5-6 combines with J gene TRBJ2-2; D unresolved. This CDR3 is built from 16 residues. Germline V gene data show CDR1 as SGHDT and CDR2 as YYEEEE. Trimming took 0 bases from V and 3 from J, leaving 12 bases between them. CDR3 in DNA: TGTGCCAGCAGCTTGGTTGCTAGGAGAGACACCGGGGAGCTGTTTTTT. This gives the protein CASSLVARRDTGELFF.

This clone is medium-sized in the sample. The chain employs TRBV7-9 and TRBJ2-7, with 7 bases lining up with TRBD2. CDR3 length: 15 amino acids. Losses at the gene ends were 0 bases for V and 4 bases for J; bases not matched to a gene: 6. Germline V lookup: CDR1 SEHNR, CDR2 FQNEAQ (reference sequence). CDR3: CASSLAGLAVYEQYF. CDR3 coding DNA: TGTGCCAGCAGCTTAGCGGGGCTAGCGGTATACGAGCAGTACTTC. Based on the CDR3 plus reference TRBV7-9 and TRBJ2-7, the full variable domain is DTGVSQNPRHKITKRGQNVTFRCDPISEHNRLYWYRQTLGQGPEFLTYFQNEAQLEKSRLLSDRFSAERPKGSFSTLEIQRTEQGDSAMYLCASSLAGLAVYEQYFGPGTRLTVT.

Worth noting for this clone: The germline gene is not matched at one end of the junction; a read error may be the cause. The J gene is TRBJ1-2, the V gene TRBV25-1, with 8 bases aligning to TRBD1. The CDR3 has 14 residues. Germline values: CDR1 MGHDK, CDR2 SYGVNS. CDR3 sequence: CASSPPRAGGQPCF. As DNA, the CDR3 is TGTGCCAGCAGCCCCCCGCGGGCAGGGGGCCAACCCTGCTTC.

This clone is categorized as medium-sized (0.01 to 0.1%). The chain has TRBV4-1 and TRBJ1-3; unclear D gene. V was clipped by 4 bases and J by 7 bases, with 17 bases between them. The CDR3 contains 15 residues. The V gene's germline CDR1 is MGHRA and CDR2 YSYEKL. Here the CDR3 reads CASSPQNSLPNTIYF. DNA for the CDR3: TGCGCCAGCAGCCCGCAAAACAGCCTTCCGAACACCATATATTTT.